Listed below are T cell receptor beta chains from one sample, sequenced in a study of T cell responses to AZD1222 COVID-19 vaccine. The protocol was immunoSEQ multiplex PCR, while the TCRdb copy is restricted to in-frame clones and leaves out a portion. The table has approximately 88,000 clones, about 72% seen once. This specimen was peripheral blood, taken on day 0 of AZD1222 vaccination. All receptors come from an adult in good health. The CDR3 runs from the conserved cysteine through the conserved F or W. A D gene is named only where the DNA matches it firmly. Only part of the rows carry a size: once, few, many, or a class if the clone is expanded.

V gene	D gene	clone size	J gene	CDR3 DNA	CDR3 protein
TRBV6-5	NA	NA	TRBJ2-1	TGTGCCAGCAGTTACTCAGGGGGATTTAACAATGAGCAGTTCTTC	CASSYSGGFNNEQFF
TRBV18	TRBD2	NA	TRBJ2-2	TGTGCCAGCTCACCACCGGCGAGCGGGAGCACCGGGGAGCTGTTTTTT	CASSPPASGSTGELFF
TRBV28	TRBD1	NA	TRBJ2-5	TGTGCCAGCAGTTCTCCGGGACAGGGAGGAGAGACCCAGTACTTC	CASSSPGQGGETQYF
TRBV6-2/TRBV6-3	TRBD1	NA	TRBJ2-4	TGTGCCAGCAGCAACCCAGGGGGCGCGGCCAAAAACATTCAGTACTTC	CASSNPGGAAKNIQYF
TRBV6-1	NA	NA	TRBJ2-7	TGTGCCAGCAGTGACCGGGGGCCCGAGGACGAGCAGTACTTC	CASSDRGPEDEQYF
TRBV4-1	TRBD1	few	TRBJ1-2	TGCGCCAGCAGCCAAAGTACGGGACAGAACTATGGCTACACCTTC	CASSQSTGQNYGYTF
TRBV6-5	NA	NA	TRBJ2-2	TGTGCCAGCAGTTGGACGGGAGCGAACACCGGGGAGCTGTTTTTT	CASSWTGANTGELFF
TRBV5-4	TRBD2	NA	TRBJ2-3	TGTGCCAGCACCTCTGGGGTGTCTAGCGGGAGACCAGATACGCAGTATTTT	CASTSGVSSGRPDTQYF
TRBV14	NA	NA	TRBJ2-1	TGTGCCAGCAGCCACAGGTCTACCGGACTGACGTACAATGAGCAGTTCTTC	CASSHRSTGLTYNEQFF
TRBV11-2	NA	NA	TRBJ1-1	TGTGCCAGCAGCTTAGGGCCGCAGGGCAGCGGGAACACTGAAGCTTTCTTT	CASSLGPQGSGNTEAFF
TRBV27	NA	many	TRBJ1-4	TGTGCCAGCAGTTTATCAGGGTCTAATGAAAAACTGTTTTTT	CASSLSGSNEKLFF
TRBV2	NA	once	TRBJ1-6	TGTGCCAGCAGTGAATATGAGGCAGGTAGTTCACCCCTCCACTTT	CASSEYEAGSSPLHF
TRBV7-2	TRBD2	NA	TRBJ2-1	TGTGCCAGCAGCCCTGGACTAGCGGGAGCAGATGAGCAGTTCTTC	CASSPGLAGADEQFF
TRBV28	TRBD1	NA	TRBJ1-5	TGTGCCAGCAGTTTATCAGGGGGAGACGGTCAGCCCCAGCATTTT	CASSLSGGDGQPQHF
TRBV28	NA	NA	TRBJ2-1	TGTGCCAGCCGGTGGCAGGGGAGCGCTTCCAATGAGCAGTTCTTC	CASRWQGSASNEQFF
TRBV6-1	NA	NA	TRBJ1-2	TGTGCCAGCAGTGAAGCTATGGGACTTCACTATGGCTACACCTTC	CASSEAMGLHYGYTF
TRBV7-6	NA	NA	TRBJ2-3	TGTGCCAGCAGCTCGAACCCTAGATCCCCAGATACGCAGTATTTT	CASSSNPRSPDTQYF
TRBV18	TRBD1	NA	TRBJ2-1	TGTGCCAGCTCACCAAAGGACAGGGGTGCCCTCAATGAGCAGTTCTTC	CASSPKDRGALNEQFF
TRBV9	NA	NA	TRBJ2-1	TGTGCCAGCAGCGGCAGGGAGTACAATGAGCAGTTCTTC	CASSGREYNEQFF
TRBV18	TRBD2	NA	TRBJ2-1	TGTGCCAGCTCACCACCTAGCGGGGGGGAGAATGAGCAGTTCTTC	CASSPPSGGENEQFF
TRBV29-1	NA	NA	TRBJ1-1	TGCAGCGTTGATGGAATATCGCAGAACACTGAAGCTTTCTTT	CSVDGISQNTEAFF
TRBV6-5	NA	NA	TRBJ2-1	TGTGCCAGCAGTTACTCGGGGCCGGTACACAATGAGCAGTTCTTC	CASSYSGPVHNEQFF
TRBV6-1	NA	few	TRBJ1-3	TGTGCCAGCAGTGAAGCGATCCAGCCAGGAAACACCATATATTTT	CASSEAIQPGNTIYF
TRBV18	NA	NA	TRBJ1-2	TGTGCCAGCTCACCAGAAGGCCAGGGATCTGGCTACACCTTC	CASSPEGQGSGYTF
TRBV18	TRBD1	NA	TRBJ1-2	TGTGCCAGCTCGCAGGGACAGAACTATGGCTACACCTTC	CASSQGQNYGYTF
TRBV10-1	TRBD2	NA	TRBJ2-7	TGCGCCAGCAGTTTACTAGCGGGGAACTACGAGCAGTACTTC	CASSLLAGNYEQYF
TRBV4-1	TRBD2	NA	TRBJ2-5	TGCGCCAGCAGCCCCTCAGGATCGAGGGGGGAAATTACTAGCGGGGTCAAAGAGACCCAGTACTTC	CASSPSGSRGEITSGVKETQYF
TRBV25-1	NA	NA	TRBJ2-2	TGTGCCAGCAGTTTTGAGGGGGCGAACACCGGGGAGCTGTTTTTT	CASSFEGANTGELFF
TRBV28	NA	NA	TRBJ1-2	TGTGCCAGCAGTTTAGAGGGAAAGGCAAATGGCTACACCTTC	CASSLEGKANGYTF
TRBV30	TRBD1	once	TRBJ2-3	TGTGCCTGGGGAGACAGGGCCAACACAGATACGCAGTATTTT	CAWGDRANTDTQYF
TRBV5-1	NA	NA	TRBJ2-5	TGCGCCAGCAGCGGCGGGACTCTGGGGGAGACCCAGTACTTC	CASSGGTLGETQYF
TRBV12-3/TRBV12-4	TRBD1	once	TRBJ2-5	TGTGCCAGCACTCCAGGGGGCGCAAAGACCCAGTACTTC	CASTPGGAKTQYF
TRBV10-1	TRBD1	NA	TRBJ2-2	TGCGCCAGCAGCCCGACAGGGCTGAACACCGGGGAGCTGTTTTTT	CASSPTGLNTGELFF
TRBV30	NA	NA	TRBJ2-2	TGTGCCTGGAGTGGGACAGGGGAGCTGTTTTTT	CAWSGTGELFF
TRBV30	TRBD2	NA	TRBJ2-1	TGTGCCTGGACCAAGCAACTAGCGGGAGTGGGTGAGCAGTTCTTC	CAWTKQLAGVGEQFF
TRBV6-5	NA	NA	TRBJ2-7	TGTGCCAGCTCTCATAACAACTACTACGAGCAGTACTTC	CASSHNNYYEQYF
TRBV27	NA	once	TRBJ1-6	TGTGCCAGCAGGCCGCAGGGGCACGGGGATAATTCACCCCTCCACTTT	CASRPQGHGDNSPLHF
TRBV7-8	TRBD2	once	TRBJ2-1	TGTGCCAGCAGCTTAAAGCGGGAGTACAATGAGCAGTTCTTC	CASSLKREYNEQFF
TRBV5-5	NA	NA	TRBJ1-4	TGTGCCAGCAGCTTGGAGGGGTTTGAGGTAGAAAAACTGTTTTTT	CASSLEGFEVEKLFF
TRBV7-2	TRBD2	NA	TRBJ2-2	TGTGCCAGCAGCTTAGTAGCGGGACTGAACACCGGGGAGCTGTTTTTT	CASSLVAGLNTGELFF
TRBV7-9	NA	NA	TRBJ1-4	TGTGCCAGCAGCCTCGACCGGGGGAATGAAAAACTGTTTTTT	CASSLDRGNEKLFF
TRBV29-1	NA	once	TRBJ1-2	TGCAGCGTTCGTCCACGGACGGGAGGCTACACCTTC	CSVRPRTGGYTF
TRBV9	NA	NA	TRBJ2-2	TGTGCCAGCAGCGTAGAAAGCGGTTCGAACACCGGGGAGCTGTTTTTT	CASSVESGSNTGELFF
TRBV28	NA	NA	TRBJ1-6	TGTGCCAGCAGTTTAAATCCCAGAGGTGGGCTCCACTTT	CASSLNPRGGLHF
TRBV28	TRBD1	NA	TRBJ1-1	TGTGCCAGCAGTCTTAGACAGGGGATGAACACTGAAGCTTTCTTT	CASSLRQGMNTEAFF
TRBV6-2/TRBV6-3	NA	NA	TRBJ2-6	TGTGCCAGCAGTTCCGAGGACAGAGTAAAAAGGTCCGGGGCCAACGTCCTGACTTTC	CASSSEDRVKRSGANVLTF
TRBV28	TRBD1	NA	TRBJ1-2	TGTGCCAGCAGCCCCGTAACAGGGGGCGGAGGCTATGGCTACACCTTC	CASSPVTGGGGYGYTF
TRBV7-6	NA	NA	TRBJ2-2	TGTGCCAGCAGCCTTACCAGGGCCCCGGGGGAGCTGTTTTTT	CASSLTRAPGELFF
TRBV11-2	NA	NA	TRBJ2-7	TGTGCCAGCAGCTTAAGTGTTTATGCCTACGAGCAGTACTTC	CASSLSVYAYEQYF
TRBV27	TRBD1	large	TRBJ2-5	TGTGCCAGCAGTTTATCGGCCGGGACAGCCCAAGAGACCCAGTACTTC	CASSLSAGTAQETQYF
TRBV7-9	NA	NA	TRBJ1-5	TGTGCCAGCAGCTTAGGGGTTGACTTCAATCAGCCCCAGCATTTT	CASSLGVDFNQPQHF
TRBV5-4	TRBD1	NA	TRBJ2-5	TGTGCCAGCAGCTTTGACCGGGACAGGGGGAAAGAGACCCAGTACTTC	CASSFDRDRGKETQYF
TRBV29-1	NA	NA	TRBJ1-1	TGCAGCGCAACCCCAAGGGGTTTCCCCTCAATTACTGAAGCTTTCTTT	CSATPRGFPSITEAFF
TRBV7-7	TRBD2	NA	TRBJ2-2	TGTGCCAGCAGCCTTCAGACTAGCGGGAACACCGGGGAGCTGTTTTTT	CASSLQTSGNTGELFF
TRBV11-2	NA	NA	TRBJ2-1	TGTGCCAGCAGCGAAACTCAACTATGGGCGGCCAGCTCCTACAATGAGCAGTTCTTC	CASSETQLWAASSYNEQFF
TRBV3-1/TRBV3-2	NA	many	TRBJ2-2	TGTGCCAGCAGCCAAGGCAACACCGGGGAGCTGTTTTTT	CASSQGNTGELFF
TRBV10-3	NA	few	TRBJ2-5	TGTGCCATCAGTGATGATGTGGCCAATACGGACAGAGAGACCCAGTACTTC	CAISDDVANTDRETQYF